The 17 T cell receptor beta chains below all came from one sample that was sequenced in a study of radiotherapy plus CTLA-4 blockade in lung cancer. Assay used: immunoSEQ multiplex PCR; TCRdb lists only in-frame clones, some missing. The sample yields around 40,000 clones, around 85% seen once. Material: peripheral blood, obtained from a patient treated with radiotherapy plus ipilimumab. The receptor set was obtained from a human donor with non-small cell lung cancer who had stable disease on radiotherapy plus ipilimumab.

As regards this clone: Mismatch with germline at one junction end may stem from a read error. The same CDR3 arises from other DNA sequences in this sample as well. The rearrangement links TRBV9 to TRBJ1-2; D might be TRBD1 (6 bases). Germline CDR1 SGDLS, CDR2 YYNGEE. The CDR3 covers 15 residues. Here the CDR3 DNA reads TGCGCCAGCAGCGTAGGGGAGACAGGCCCTCTAGGCTACACCTTC. It codes for CASSVGETGPLGYTF. Full variable domain (outside the CDR3, taken from reference TRBV9 and TRBJ1-2): DSGVTQTPKHLITATGQRVTLRCSPRSGDLSVYWYQQSLDQGLQFLIQYYNGEERAKGNILERFSAQQFPDLHSELNLSSLELGDSALYFCASSVGETGPLGYTFGSGTRLTVV.

This CDR3 reads CASSLGTSKEQYF. The CDR3 DNA sequence: TGTGCCAGCAGCTTAGGGACTAGCAAGGAGCAGTACTTC. The V call is TRBV11-2, the J call TRBJ2-7; TRBD2 agrees at 8 bases. The CDR3 covers 13 residues. With 1 base clipped from V and 7 bases from J, the junction kept 3 bases outside the gene matches. The germline gives CDR1 SGHAT, CDR2 FQNNGV.

Concerning this clone: One end of the junction varies from germline; a read error may be responsible. The chain joins TRBV9 to TRBJ1-1; no clear D. From germline, CDR1 is SGDLS and CDR2 YYNGEE. This CDR3 spans 14 amino acids. This chain's CDR3 is CASSVVGAVVPFSF. The CDR3 region has the DNA TGTGCCAGCAGCGTAGTTGGAGCCGTCGTACCTTTTTCCTTT.

The rearrangement joins TRBV7-9 to TRBJ1-2, with 7 bases matching TRBD1. Per germline, CDR1 SEHNR and CDR2 FQNEAQ (reference sequence). The CDR3 sequence is 14 residues long. J gave up 4 bases and V 1 base, and 3 bases lay outside the gene matches. The CDR3 is CASSLGQGAYGYTF. The CDR3 nucleotides read TGTGCCAGCAGCTTAGGACAGGGTGCCTATGGCTACACCTTC.

This clone is medium-sized (0.01 to 0.1%) within its sample. The chain is built from TRBV6-4 and TRBJ1-1; tentative D call: TRBD1 (5 bases). There are 14 residues in the CDR3. From germline, CDR1 is MRHNA and CDR2 SNTAGT. V was pared by 5 bases and J by 0 bases, with 10 bases between. CDR3 loop: CASSPGGVNTEAFF. The CDR3 coding sequence is TGTGCCAGCAGTCCTGGAGGGGTGAACACTGAAGCTTTCTTT.

This rearrangement joins TRBV7-2 to TRBJ1-5, with D possibly matching TRBD1 (6 bases). Germline CDR1 SGHTA, CDR2 FQGNSA. The CDR3 sequence is 16 residues long. V dropped 4 bases and J dropped 0 bases, with 13 bases sitting between them. CDR3 sequence: CASSSPGGHSNQPQHF. The CDR3 nucleotides read TGTGCCAGCAGCTCCCCGGGGGGACATAGCAATCAGCCCCAGCATTTT.

The rearrangement links TRBV5-4 to TRBJ2-1; 10 bases are shared with TRBD2. The germline gives CDR1 SGHNT, CDR2 YYREEE (reference sequence). Germline trimming cut 0 bases from V and 12 bases from J; bases unmatched to any gene: 6. CDR3 length: 14 residues. CDR3 in amino acids: CASSLALAGARQFF. The DNA of the CDR3 is TGTGCCAGCAGCTTGGCGCTAGCGGGAGCTCGGCAGTTCTTC.

The chain combines TRBV27 with TRBJ2-5; 12 bases map to TRBD2. With V trimmed by 5 bases and J by 5 bases, 6 bases remained unmatched. The length of the CDR3 is 15 residues. Per germline, CDR1 MNHEY and CDR2 SMNVEV (reference sequence). As DNA, the CDR3 is TGTGCCAGCAGTACGACTAGCGGGAGATGGGAGACCCAGTACTTC. It translates to CASSTTSGRWETQYF.

V gene TRBV9 combines with J gene TRBJ2-3; no clear D gene. Germline values: CDR1 SGDLS, CDR2 YYNGEE. The V end lost 0 bases, the J end lost 5 bases, and 7 bases lay between the germline ends. The CDR3 contains 13 residues. CDR3 bases: TGTGCCAGCAGCGTAGACTCCCAAGATACGCAGTATTTT. The encoded protein is CASSVDSQDTQYF.

V is TRBV27 and J is TRBJ1-5, with a tentative D call TRBD1 (6 bases). The CDR3 has 15 residues. The germline V and J ends were trimmed by 2 bases and 4 bases, with 12 bases remaining between them. The germline gives CDR1 MNHEY, CDR2 SMNVEV (reference sequence). Here the CDR3 reads CASSLAGVENQPQHF. DNA of the CDR3: TGTGCCAGCAGTTTAGCAGGGGTGGAGAATCAGCCCCAGCATTTT.

The chain carries TRBV4-1 and TRBJ2-7, with D unresolved. The CDR3 runs 16 residues. Germline V gives CDR1 MGHRA, CDR2 YSYEKL. V lost 2 bases and J lost 2, with 16 bases in between. CDR3 amino acids: CASSQRMQALTYEQYF. CDR3 coding DNA: TGCGCCAGCAGCCAAAGGATGCAGGCTCTTACCTACGAGCAGTACTTC.

This chain uses TRBV18 with TRBJ2-3, with D possibly matching TRBD2 (5 bases). CDR3 size: 15 residues. Germline V gene data show CDR1 as KGHSH and CDR2 as LQKENI. Trimming removed 1 base from V and 6 bases from J, with 14 bases in between. The CDR3 region is CASSPRRSTGDTQYF. The CDR3 bases are TGTGCCAGCTCACCACGTCGGTCAACGGGGGATACGCAGTATTTT. Full variable domain (remainder filled in from reference TRBV18 and TRBJ2-3): NAGVMQNPRHLVRRRGQEARLRCSPMKGHSHVYWYRQLPEEGLKFMVYLQKENIIDESGMPKERFSAEFPKEGPSILRIQQVVRGDSAAYFCASSPRRSTGDTQYFGPGTRLTVL.

This clone appeared once. The V gene is TRBV9, the J gene TRBJ2-1; D may be TRBD2 (6 bases). The V end was cut by 0 bases, the J end by 7 bases, with 11 bases between. This CDR3 region has 14 residues. CDR1 and CDR2 from the germline V gene are SGDLS and YYNGEE. In DNA, the CDR3 is TGTGCCAGCAGCGTAGGGCTAGCGAGGAATGAGCAGTTCTTC. Translation: CASSVGLARNEQFF.

The chain joins TRBV2 to TRBJ2-6; TRBD1 matches 11 bases. This CDR3 has 17 residues. Unmatched junction bases numbered 7, after V lost 5 bases and J lost 4 bases. The germline V gene encodes CDR1 SNHLY and CDR2 FYNNEI. CDR3 residues: CASSMDRGRMGANVLTF. The CDR3 coding sequence is TGTGCCAGCAGTATGGACAGGGGGCGCATGGGGGCCAACGTCCTGACTTTC.

The chain combines TRBV7-9 with TRBJ2-3; TRBD2 agrees at 12 bases. J was trimmed by 4 bases and V by 4 bases; bases with no gene match: 3. Germline V gene lookup returns CDR1 SEHNR and CDR2 FQNEAQ (reference sequence). The CDR3 covers 15 residues. CDR3 DNA sequence: TGTGCCAGCAGCTCGGGACTAGCGGGTTCAGATACGCAGTATTTT. Protein product: CASSSGLAGSDTQYF.

This clone was recorded once. This chain connects TRBV5-1 to TRBJ1-3; 8 bases align to TRBD1. The CDR3 has 16 residues. In germline, CDR1 is SGHRS, CDR2 YFSETQ. With 4 bases clipped from V and 0 bases from J, the junction kept 6 bases outside the gene matches. The CDR3 DNA is TGCGCCAGCAGCGACAGGGGAATTCGCTCTGGAAACACCATATATTTT. It encodes CASSDRGIRSGNTIYF.

The rearrangement uses TRBV27 and TRBJ1-5; no clear D gene. V shed 6 bases and J shed 4 bases, with 7 bases lying between them. Per germline, CDR1 MNHEY and CDR2 SMNVEV (reference sequence). This CDR3 is 12 amino acids long. Here the CDR3 reads CASRSLNQPQHF. CDR3 sequence (DNA): TGTGCCAGCAGGTCTTTAAATCAGCCCCAGCATTTT.